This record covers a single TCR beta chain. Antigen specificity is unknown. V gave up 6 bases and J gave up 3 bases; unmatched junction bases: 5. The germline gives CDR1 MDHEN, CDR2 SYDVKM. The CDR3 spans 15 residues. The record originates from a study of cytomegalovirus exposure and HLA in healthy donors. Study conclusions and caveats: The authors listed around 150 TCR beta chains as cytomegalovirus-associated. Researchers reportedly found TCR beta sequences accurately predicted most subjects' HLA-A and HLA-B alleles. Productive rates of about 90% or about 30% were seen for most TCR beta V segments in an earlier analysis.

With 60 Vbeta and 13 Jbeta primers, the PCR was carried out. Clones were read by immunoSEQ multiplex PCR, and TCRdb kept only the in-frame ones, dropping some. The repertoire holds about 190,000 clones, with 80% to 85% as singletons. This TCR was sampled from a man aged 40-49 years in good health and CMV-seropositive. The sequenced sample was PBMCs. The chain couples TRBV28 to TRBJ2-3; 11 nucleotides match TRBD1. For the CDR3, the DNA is TGTGCCAGCAGCGGAGGGACAGGGGGTACAGATACGCAGTATTTT. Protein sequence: CASSGGTGGTDTQYF. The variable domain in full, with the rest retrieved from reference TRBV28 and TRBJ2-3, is DVKVTQSSRYLVKRTGEKVFLECVQDMDHENMFWYRQDPGLGLRLIYFSYDVKMKEKGDIPEGYSVSREKKERFSLILESASTNQTSMYLCASSGGTGGTDTQYFGPGTRLTVL.